This section outlines one T cell receptor (beta chain) sequence together with its context. Germline-derived CDR1 and CDR2 are SGHTA and FQGNSA. The trim removed 3 bases at V and 2 bases at J, leaving 9 bases unmatched. The CDR3 loop spans 16 amino acids. Primers included in the PCR were 60 Vbeta and 13 Jbeta primers. Data came from immunoSEQ multiplex PCR; TCRdb stores just in-frame clones and leaves some out. The data hold roughly 90,000 clones, with 82% observed a single time. This sample is drawn from a study of cytomegalovirus exposure and HLA in healthy donors. The receptor comes from a young man in good health and CMV-seropositive. Material for sequencing was PBMCs. The chain uses TRBV7-2 and TRBJ2-5; 7 bases fit TRBD1. CDR3 coding DNA: TGTGCCAGCAGCTTCTACAGGGGCCCCTGGCAAGAGACCCAGTACTTC. It yields the protein CASSFYRGPWQETQYF.